This T cell receptor beta chain emerged from a study of cytomegalovirus exposure and HLA in healthy donors. The overall study: An early release of data contained about 85 million unique TCRs, which came from HLA-typed donors.

The PCR ran on 60 Vbeta and 13 Jbeta primers. Generated by immunoSEQ multiplex PCR, the TCRdb table keeps only in-frame clones and is missing some. This sample has roughly 100,000 clones; 76% occur once, and the top ten carry about 7.5%. The source is a man aged 40-49 years in good health and CMV-seropositive. The sequenced material came from PBMCs.

The CDR3 DNA sequence: TGTGCCAGCAGCTTAGTTACTTTTAATGAGCAGTTCTTC. Amino acid sequence: CASSLVTFNEQFF. V and J are TRBV11-2 and TRBJ2-1; D not certain. V was clipped by 1 base and J by 7 bases, with 8 bases between them. This CDR3 spans 13 amino acids. CDR1 SGHAT and CDR2 FQNNGV come from the germline V gene.